This TCR beta chain was found in a study of shared clonotypes between healthy human individuals. Study at large: The study used three CD4 naive, three CD4 memory, two CD8 naive and one CD8 memory plate per donor.

Method: immunoSEQ multiplex PCR; TCRdb's copy keeps in-frame clones and lacks some. The data contain about 2.3 million clones, 80% to 95% of them seen just once; the ten biggest clones take up under 0.45%. CDR3 length: 14 residues. The germline CDR1 and CDR2 sequences are WNHNN and SYGVQD (reference sequence). About this clone: Its matching antigen is unknown.

Findings and limits, study-wide: What naive subsets generally showed was a larger estimated richness than memory subsets showed.

The sequence was obtained from a man between 18 and 35 years old in good health. Some clones in this sample may be carry-over from other donors' samples. The V and J genes are TRBV10-1 and TRBJ2-5, with TRBD2 matching over 7 bases. The J call could be wrong; TRBJ2-7 is a better fit for the DNA end. The sample consisted of naive CD4+ T cells from PBMCs. Subset here: CD45RA+ positively selected. CDR3 region: CASSESGGGSEQYF. The CDR3 region has the DNA TGCGCCAGCAGTGAGTCTGGGGGAGGGAGCGAGCAGTACTTC.